The sequence of this TCR beta chain was determined in a study of response to subunit inactivated influenza vaccine. MiXCR was run by TCRdb on the RT-PCR reads, yielding one entry per CDR3 protein. The sample contains more than 400,000 distinct CDR3 sequences, approximately 7.2% of which appear only once. The CDR3 has 15 amino acids. V gave up 0 bases and J gave up 6 bases, with 11 bases separating them. Germline assignment: CDR1 KGHDR and CDR2 SFDVKD. This clonotype has only a few counts. Sequenced here: PBMCs from blood, sampled around 25 months after vaccination. The rearrangement links TRBV24-1 to TRBJ2-1, with D possibly TRBD2 on 5 matching bases. This TCR was recovered from a man aged 50 to 69 who received an inactivated influenza vaccine. The CDR3 protein is CATSDLASLSNEQFF. CDR3 DNA sequence: TGTGCCACCAGTGATTTGGCTAGCCTTTCCAATGAGCAGTTCTTC.